These T cell receptor beta chains were read from a single sample in a study of blood T cell repertoires in COVID-19. Data came from immunoSEQ multiplex PCR; TCRdb stores just in-frame clones and leaves some out. The sample comprises about 200,000 clones, approximately 78% of which are singletons, and around 8% rests with the top ten. Sequenced sample: peripheral blood. The receptors stem from a woman at least 80 years old with COVID-19, enrolled during active disease. Each CDR3 is given with its conserved first and last residue. A D gene is named only where the DNA matches it firmly. Size is stated for part of the rows, as once, few or many counts, or as a class when the clone is expanded.

>-|TRBV28|once|TRBJ1-4
TGTGCCAGCAGCGCCAGGGGTTCCGCTAATGAAAAACTGTTTTTT
CASSARGSANEKLFF
>-|TRBV7-9|-|TRBJ1-1
TGTGCCAGCAGCTTCAGAGGGGGGAACACTGAAGCTTTCTTT
CASSFRGGNTEAFF
>TRBD1|TRBV10-1|once|TRBJ2-7
TGCGCCAGCAGTTCTCTCCAGGGGGCCTCGGCCTACGAGCAGTACTTC
CASSSLQGASAYEQYF
>TRBD2|TRBV5-4|-|TRBJ2-3
TGTGCCAGCAGCTTCACTAGCGGGAGCTTTACGCAGTATTTT
CASSFTSGSFTQYF
>-|TRBV12-3/TRBV12-4|-|TRBJ1-2
TGTGCCAGTGCGGACAGTGTCTATGGCTACACCTTC
CASADSVYGYTF
>-|TRBV11-3|-|TRBJ1-1
TGTGCCAGCAGCTTAGACGTGAACACTGAAGCTTTCTTT
CASSLDVNTEAFF
>TRBD1|TRBV6-2/TRBV6-3|-|TRBJ1-2
TGTGCCAGCAGTTATCGGCAGGGGGCGAATAACTATGGCTACACCTTC
CASSYRQGANNYGYTF
>-|TRBV5-1|-|TRBJ1-1
TGCGCCAGCAGCTCGCAGGGTAGGGGGAACGCTGAAGCTTTCTTT
CASSSQGRGNAEAFF
>TRBD1|TRBV11-1|-|TRBJ1-4
TGTGCCAGCAGCGAGGGACAGGGGCGTGAAAAACTGTTTTTT
CASSEGQGREKLFF
>-|TRBV5-8|-|TRBJ2-5
TGTGCCAGCAGCTTGGCCGTGAAGGGGGTAGGAGAGACCCAGTACTTC
CASSLAVKGVGETQYF
>TRBD2|TRBV28|once|TRBJ2-1
TGTGCCAGCAGTCCTTTCCGATTTAGCGGGAGATCCTACAATGAGCAGTTCTTC
CASSPFRFSGRSYNEQFF
>-|TRBV2|-|TRBJ2-2
TGTGCCAGCAGCGCTCGACAGGAGATCGGGGAGCTGTTTTTT
CASSARQEIGELFF
>-|TRBV28|-|TRBJ1-5
TGTGCCAGCAGATCAGGGGTGGGCAATCAGCCCCAGCATTTT
CASRSGVGNQPQHF
>-|TRBV9|once|TRBJ2-3
TGTGCCAGCAGCGTAGAAATGTGGGCGGATACGCAGTATTTT
CASSVEMWADTQYF
>-|TRBV19|-|TRBJ2-1
TGTGCCAGTAGTATTCGCCAAGGGGGGGGCCTTGTAAATGAGCAGTTCTTC
CASSIRQGGGLVNEQFF
>-|TRBV7-9|-|TRBJ1-1
TGTGCCAGCAGCTTAGTGGGGGCCCGCTCCATGAACACTGAAGCTTTCTTT
CASSLVGARSMNTEAFF
>TRBD1|TRBV19|-|TRBJ2-6
TGTGCCAGTAGAATAAGACAGGGCCCTGGGGCCAACGTCCTGACTTTC
CASRIRQGPGANVLTF
>TRBD2|TRBV11-2|-|TRBJ2-3
TGTGCCAGCAGCCTTGGGGGAGCGGGGGGCCACACAGATACGCAGTATTTT
CASSLGGAGGHTDTQYF
>TRBD1|TRBV9|-|TRBJ2-1
TGTGCCAGCAGCGCCGGGACAGGGATACGTAGGGCCTACAATGAGCAGTTCTTC
CASSAGTGIRRAYNEQFF
>TRBD2|TRBV24-1|-|TRBJ2-1
TGTGCCACCAGTGATTTGGCTAGCGGGGAGCAGTTCTTC
CATSDLASGEQFF
>-|TRBV5-4|-|TRBJ1-6
TGTGCCAGCAGCTTGGAGAGCTCCTATAATTCACCCCTCCACTTT
CASSLESSYNSPLHF
>TRBD2|TRBV9|-|TRBJ2-1
TGTGCCAGCAGCTCGGAGGGCGGGAGATGGGATGAGCAGTTCTTC
CASSSEGGRWDEQFF
>TRBD2|TRBV28|-|TRBJ2-3
TGTGCCAGCAGTTTGCTAGCGGGAGAGGGTACGCAGTATTTT
CASSLLAGEGTQYF
>TRBD1|TRBV7-2|-|TRBJ2-1
TGTGCCAGCAGCTCGGGACAGGGGGCCTACAATGAGCAGTTCTTC
CASSSGQGAYNEQFF
>-|TRBV28|-|TRBJ1-2
TGTGCCAGCAGTCAAGGGGGTTTCTATGGCTACACCTTC
CASSQGGFYGYTF
>-|TRBV9|few|TRBJ2-2
TGTGCCAGCAGCGTAGACGGGGGAGGAACCGGGGAGCTGTTTTTT
CASSVDGGGTGELFF
>TRBD1|TRBV4-2|-|TRBJ1-2
TGTGCCAGCAGCCGGGACAGGGGCCTCTATGGCTACACCTTC
CASSRDRGLYGYTF
>-|TRBV19|-|TRBJ1-2
TGTGCCAGTAGCGCACAGTTAATTGAGGGCTATGGCTACACCTTC
CASSAQLIEGYGYTF
>TRBD1|TRBV7-9|-|TRBJ1-2
TGTGCCAGCAGCTTAGAAAGGCGACAGGGGAACTATGGCTACACCTTC
CASSLERRQGNYGYTF
>-|TRBV27|-|TRBJ1-5
TGTGCCAGCAGTCCGTGGACGGGACCGGGGGGCAATCAGCCCCAGCATTTT
CASSPWTGPGGNQPQHF
>TRBD2|TRBV6-6|-|TRBJ2-1
TGTGCCAGCGGGCGGGGGACCTACAATGAGCAGTTCTTC
CASGRGTYNEQFF
>-|TRBV19|-|TRBJ2-7
TGTGCCAGTAGTGAAATGGGCCCCGGTCGGGGCGAGCAGTACTTC
CASSEMGPGRGEQYF
>TRBD1|TRBV10-3|-|TRBJ1-2
TGTGCCATTAGGCCCGAGGGGGCGCGGAACTATGGCTACACCTTC
CAIRPEGARNYGYTF
>-|TRBV14|-|TRBJ1-2
TGTGCCAGCAGCCGCGGACAGAACTATGGCTACACCTTC
CASSRGQNYGYTF
>-|TRBV5-6|-|TRBJ2-1
TGTGCCAGCAGCTTAGGGAGTTCTAGGCAGTTCTTC
CASSLGSSRQFF
>-|TRBV5-6|-|TRBJ1-1
TGTGCCAGCATCTCCCCGTCGGGCGGGCAAGCTTTCTTT
CASISPSGGQAFF
>-|TRBV7-2|-|TRBJ1-2
TGTGCCAGCAGCTTAGCGCTTTCAGGGAGGGGCTACACCTTC
CASSLALSGRGYTF
>TRBD1|TRBV2|-|TRBJ1-1
TGTGCCAGCTCCAGGGGGACTGAAGCTTTCTTT
CASSRGTEAFF
>TRBD2|TRBV6-5|-|TRBJ2-1
TGTGCCAGCAGCCGACCGGGGGGGTCCTACAATGAGCAGTTCTTC
CASSRPGGSYNEQFF
>TRBD2|TRBV5-1|-|TRBJ2-5
TGCGCCAGCAGCTTGACCGGGGGGGGTCCAGAGACCCAGTACTTC
CASSLTGGGPETQYF
>-|TRBV6-5|-|TRBJ1-1
TGTGCCAGCAGTTACACATTTTCCCTGGACACTGAAGCTTTCTTT
CASSYTFSLDTEAFF
>-|TRBV5-3|-|TRBJ2-1
TGTGCCAGAAGCCCTGAAGCTCGACTTACATACAATGAGCAGTTCTTC
CARSPEARLTYNEQFF
>-|TRBV7-2|-|TRBJ2-7
TGTGCCAGCAGCCTAGGCCCCCCTACCTACGAGCAGTACTTC
CASSLGPPTYEQYF
>-|TRBV24-1|-|TRBJ1-2
TGTGCCACCCAGGACAGAAACTATGGCTACACCTTC
CATQDRNYGYTF
>TRBD1|TRBV29-1|-|TRBJ1-2
TGCAGCGTTAAACAGGGGGCGGGCTATGGCTACACCTTC
CSVKQGAGYGYTF
>-|TRBV5-6|few|TRBJ2-5
TGTGCCAGCAGCTTTCGACAGCAATTTGAAGAGACCCAGTACTTC
CASSFRQQFEETQYF
>TRBD1|TRBV2|-|TRBJ1-5
TGTGCCAGCAGTCCTCAGGGGGCCGGTCAGCCCCAGCATTTT
CASSPQGAGQPQHF
>TRBD2|TRBV10-3|-|TRBJ2-5
TGTGCCATCTCCCTAGGGCGGGAGGAGACCCAGTACTTC
CAISLGREETQYF
>TRBD2|TRBV5-4|-|TRBJ2-3
TGTGCCAGCAGCGCGCCTAGCGGGAGAGGGGGGGATACGCAGTATTTT
CASSAPSGRGGDTQYF
>TRBD1|TRBV6-2/TRBV6-3|-|TRBJ1-5
TGTGCCAGCAGTTCCTCGGGACAGGTCCTTAGCAATCAGCCCCAGCATTTT
CASSSSGQVLSNQPQHF
>TRBD2|TRBV9|once|TRBJ2-1
TGTGCCAGCAGCGTAGCTATGTCTAGCGGGTTCAATGAGCAGTTCTTC
CASSVAMSSGFNEQFF
>TRBD1|TRBV19|-|TRBJ1-1
TGTGCCAGTATCCAGAGGGGGCAGAACACTGAAGCTTTCTTT
CASIQRGQNTEAFF
>TRBD1|TRBV5-1|-|TRBJ1-4
TGCGCCAGCAGGAGGCAGGGGGCGACAACTAATGAAAAACTGTTTTTT
CASRRQGATTNEKLFF
>TRBD2|TRBV27|-|TRBJ2-7
TGTGCCAGCAGATCTACAGCGGGGGTTTACGAGCAGTACTTC
CASRSTAGVYEQYF
>-|TRBV28|-|TRBJ2-7
TGTGCCAGCAGTCGAGGGTGGGGTACCTACGAGCAGTACTTC
CASSRGWGTYEQYF
>-|TRBV9|-|TRBJ2-1
TGTGCCAGCAGCGTAGGAGCCGGCAGGGCGGCGGCCTACAATGAGCAGTTCTTC
CASSVGAGRAAAYNEQFF
>-|TRBV9|-|TRBJ2-1
TGTGCCAGCAGCGGCGGTCTCGCCTACAATGAGCAGTTCTTC
CASSGGLAYNEQFF
>TRBD1|TRBV19|-|TRBJ1-1
TGTGCCAGTAGTACCTCCGGACAGGGGGCGCGGAACACTGAAGCTTTCTTT
CASSTSGQGARNTEAFF